This T cell receptor (beta chain) was recorded in a study of glioma-infiltrating T cells. The CDR3 consists of 14 residues. The germline V gene has CDR1 MNHEY and CDR2 SVGEGT. Study outcomes and limitations: Very few CDR3 sequences were shared between tissue and blood. Tissue-blood divergence was below expectation in non-neoplastic patients, above in gliomas.

For this clonotype: Antigen specificity is unknown. Compared with germline, one end of the junction differs, possibly owing to a read error.

The iRepertoire nested amplicon-rescue multiplex PCR amplified TCR alpha and beta CDR3s from RNA. For one-step reverse transcription and amplification, roughly 95-400 ng of tissue mRNA or PBMC total RNA was used. A single record per CDR3 protein comes from TCRdb applying MiXCR to the multiplex PCR reads. Altogether about 4,900 distinct CDR3 sequences are present, 25% to 40% being singletons, with the ten largest covering roughly 6.6%. The source of this sequence is a human donor with low-grade glioma or glioblastoma, undergoing nonglioma brain surgery, or in good health (not recorded which). V and J are TRBV6-2 or TRBV6-3 and TRBJ2-3; the D gene is possibly TRBD2 (5 bases). Sequencing used glioma tissue, nonneoplastic brain tissue, or PBMCs (not recorded which). The CDR3 is CASRGAASTYTQYF. In nucleotides, the CDR3 is TGTGCCAGCAGGGGAGCGGCGAGCACATATACGCAGTATTTT.